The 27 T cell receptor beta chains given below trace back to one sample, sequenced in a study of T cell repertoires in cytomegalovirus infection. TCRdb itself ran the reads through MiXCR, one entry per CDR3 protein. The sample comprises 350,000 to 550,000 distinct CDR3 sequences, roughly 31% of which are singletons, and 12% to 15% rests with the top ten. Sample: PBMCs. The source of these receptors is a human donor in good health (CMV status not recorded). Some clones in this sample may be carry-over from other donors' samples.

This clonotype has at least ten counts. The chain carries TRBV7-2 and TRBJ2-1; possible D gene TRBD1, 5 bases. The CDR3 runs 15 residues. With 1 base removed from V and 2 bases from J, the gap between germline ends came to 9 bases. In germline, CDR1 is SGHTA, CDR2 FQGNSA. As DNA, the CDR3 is TGTGCCAGCAGCTTAGTTTGGGGCCCCTACAATGAGCAGTTCTTC. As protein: CASSLVWGPYNEQFF.

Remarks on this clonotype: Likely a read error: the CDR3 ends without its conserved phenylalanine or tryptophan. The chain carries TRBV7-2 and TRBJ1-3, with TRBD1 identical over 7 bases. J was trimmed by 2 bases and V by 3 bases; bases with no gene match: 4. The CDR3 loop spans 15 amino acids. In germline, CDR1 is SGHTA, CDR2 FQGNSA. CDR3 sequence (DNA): TGTGCCAGCAGCTTTACAGGGGCAACTGGAAACACCATATATTTG. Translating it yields CASSFTGATGNTIYL.

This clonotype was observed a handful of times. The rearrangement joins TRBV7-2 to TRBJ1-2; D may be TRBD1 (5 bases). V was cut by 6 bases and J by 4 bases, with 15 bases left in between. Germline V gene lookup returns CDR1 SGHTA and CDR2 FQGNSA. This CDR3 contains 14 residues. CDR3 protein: CASSPGTVSYGYTF. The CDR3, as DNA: TGTGCCAGCAGTCCAGGGACGGTATCCTATGGCTACACCTTC.

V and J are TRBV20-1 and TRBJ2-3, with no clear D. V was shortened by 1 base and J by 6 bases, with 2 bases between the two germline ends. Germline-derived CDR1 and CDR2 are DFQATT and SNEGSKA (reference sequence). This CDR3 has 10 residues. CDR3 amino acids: CSARVDTQYF. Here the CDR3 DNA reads TGCAGTGCTAGAGTCGATACGCAGTATTTT.

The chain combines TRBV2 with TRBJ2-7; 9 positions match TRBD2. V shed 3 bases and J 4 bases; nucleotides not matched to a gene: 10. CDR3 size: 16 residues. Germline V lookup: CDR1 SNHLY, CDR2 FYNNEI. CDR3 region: CASSELAGDPGYEQYF. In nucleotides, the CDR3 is TGTGCCAGCAGTGAGTTAGCGGGGGATCCCGGTTACGAGCAGTACTTC.

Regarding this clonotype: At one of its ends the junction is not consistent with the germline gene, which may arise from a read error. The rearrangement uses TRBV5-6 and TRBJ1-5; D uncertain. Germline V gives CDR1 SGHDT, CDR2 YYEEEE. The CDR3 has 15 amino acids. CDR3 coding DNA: TGTGCCAGCATCTTGGGGTCCAGTCCTAATCAGCCCCAGCATTTT. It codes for CASILGSSPNQPQHF.

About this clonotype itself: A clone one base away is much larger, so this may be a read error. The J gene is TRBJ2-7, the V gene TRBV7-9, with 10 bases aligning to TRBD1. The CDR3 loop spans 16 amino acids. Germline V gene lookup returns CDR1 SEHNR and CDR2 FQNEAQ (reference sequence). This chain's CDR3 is CASSPPGQGVHYEQCF. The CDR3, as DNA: TGTGCCAGCAGCCCCCCTGGACAGGGGGTTCACTACGAGCAGTGCTTC.

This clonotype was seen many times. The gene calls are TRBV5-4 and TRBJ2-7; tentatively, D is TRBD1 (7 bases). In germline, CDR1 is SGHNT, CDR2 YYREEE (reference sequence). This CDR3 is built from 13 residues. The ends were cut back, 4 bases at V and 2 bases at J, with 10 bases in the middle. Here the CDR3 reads CASSSRGAYEQYF. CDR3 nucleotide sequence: TGTGCCAGCAGCAGCAGGGGGGCCTACGAGCAGTACTTC.

The CDR3 coding sequence is TGCGCCAGCAGCTCGGACAGGGGGCATTTCAATCAGCCCCAGCATTTT. Its translation: CASSSDRGHFNQPQHF. The V and J genes are TRBV5-1 and TRBJ1-5; 11 bases match TRBD1. The CDR3 has 16 amino acids. The J segment lost 3 bases and the V segment lost 3 bases, leaving 5 bases of the junction unmatched. Germline V gives CDR1 SGHRS, CDR2 YFSETQ.

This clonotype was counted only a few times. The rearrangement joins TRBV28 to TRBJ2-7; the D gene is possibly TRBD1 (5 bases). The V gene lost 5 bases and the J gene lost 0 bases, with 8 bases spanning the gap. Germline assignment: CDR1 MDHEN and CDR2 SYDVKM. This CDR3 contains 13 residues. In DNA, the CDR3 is TGTGCCAGCAGTCAAGGGGACTCCTACGAGCAGTACTTC. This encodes CASSQGDSYEQYF.

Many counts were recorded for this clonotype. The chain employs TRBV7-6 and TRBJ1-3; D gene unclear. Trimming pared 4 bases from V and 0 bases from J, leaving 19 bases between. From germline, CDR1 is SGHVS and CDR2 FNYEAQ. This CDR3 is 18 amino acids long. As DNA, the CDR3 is TGTGCCAGCAGCTCTAGTGCCTACCCATCGCTCTCTGGAAACACCATATATTTT. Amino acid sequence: CASSSSAYPSLSGNTIYF.

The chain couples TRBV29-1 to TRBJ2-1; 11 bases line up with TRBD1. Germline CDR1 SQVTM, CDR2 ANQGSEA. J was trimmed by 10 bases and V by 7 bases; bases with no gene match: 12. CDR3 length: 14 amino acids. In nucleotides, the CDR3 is TGCAGCGCTTCCGGGACAGGGGGTATTTCGGAGCAGTTCTTC. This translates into CSASGTGGISEQFF.

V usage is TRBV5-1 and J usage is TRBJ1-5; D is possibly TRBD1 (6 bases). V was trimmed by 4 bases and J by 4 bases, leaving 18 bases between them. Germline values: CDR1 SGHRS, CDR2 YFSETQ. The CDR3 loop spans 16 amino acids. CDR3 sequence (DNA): TGCGCCAGCAGCCCGGGGTGGCAGGGGCCGAATCAGCCCCAGCATTTT. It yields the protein CASSPGWQGPNQPQHF. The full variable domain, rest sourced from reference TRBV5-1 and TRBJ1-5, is KAGVTQTPRYLIKTRGQQVTLSCSPISGHRSVSWYQQTPGQGLQFLFEYFSETQRNKGNFPGRFSGRQFSNSRSEMNVSTLELGDSALYLCASSPGWQGPNQPQHFGDGTRLSIL.

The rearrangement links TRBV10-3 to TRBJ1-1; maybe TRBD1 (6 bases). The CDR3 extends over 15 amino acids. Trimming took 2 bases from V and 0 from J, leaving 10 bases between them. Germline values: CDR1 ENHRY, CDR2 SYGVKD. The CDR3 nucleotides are TGTGCCATCAGTGAGAATACAGGGATGAACACTGAAGCTTTCTTT. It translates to CAISENTGMNTEAFF.

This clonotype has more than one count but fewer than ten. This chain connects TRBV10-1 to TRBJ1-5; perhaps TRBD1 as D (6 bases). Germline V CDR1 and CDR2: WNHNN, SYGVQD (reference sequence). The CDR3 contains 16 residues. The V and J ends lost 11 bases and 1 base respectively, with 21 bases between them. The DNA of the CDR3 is TGCGCCCCAACTAGGGGGGACGGGGGGAGCAATCAGCCCCAGCATTTT. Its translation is CAPTRGDGGSNQPQHF.

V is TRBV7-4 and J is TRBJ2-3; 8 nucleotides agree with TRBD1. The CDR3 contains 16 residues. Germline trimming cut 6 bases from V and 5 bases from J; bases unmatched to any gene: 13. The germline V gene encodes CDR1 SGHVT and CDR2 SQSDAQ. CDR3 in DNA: TGTGCCAGCAGACACGCGGGACAGGCGGATATAGATACGCAGTATTTT. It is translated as CASRHAGQADIDTQYF.

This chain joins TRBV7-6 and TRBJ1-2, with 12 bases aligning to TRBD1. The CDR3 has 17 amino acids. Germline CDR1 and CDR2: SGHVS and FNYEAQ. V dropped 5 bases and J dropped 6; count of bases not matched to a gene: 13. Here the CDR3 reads CASSMGTGGAFGHGYTF. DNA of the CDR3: TGTGCCAGCAGCATGGGGACAGGGGGCGCTTTTGGCCATGGCTACACCTTC. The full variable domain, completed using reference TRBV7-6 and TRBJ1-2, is GAGVSQSPRYKVTKRGQDVALRCDPISGHVSLYWYRQALGQGPEFLTYFNYEAQQDKSGLPNDRFSAERPEGSISTLTIQRTEQRDSAMYRCASSMGTGGAFGHGYTFGSGTRLTVV.

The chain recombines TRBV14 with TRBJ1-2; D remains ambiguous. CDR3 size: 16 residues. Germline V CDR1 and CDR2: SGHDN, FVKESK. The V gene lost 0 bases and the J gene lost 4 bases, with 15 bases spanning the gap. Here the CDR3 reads CASSQDWGEGPYGYTF. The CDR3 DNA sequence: TGTGCCAGCAGCCAAGATTGGGGAGAAGGGCCCTATGGCTACACCTTC.

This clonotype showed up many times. The CDR3 loop reads CASSRKYRVRTEAFF. In DNA, the CDR3 is TGTGCCAGCAGCCGAAAATACAGGGTTCGCACTGAAGCTTTCTTT. The chain carries TRBV7-2 and TRBJ1-1; possible D gene TRBD1, 6 bases. Between the trimmed V and J ends, which lost 5 bases and 4 bases, there was a span of 17 bases. This CDR3 spans 15 amino acids. Looked up from germline, CDR1 is SGHTA and CDR2 is FQGNSA.

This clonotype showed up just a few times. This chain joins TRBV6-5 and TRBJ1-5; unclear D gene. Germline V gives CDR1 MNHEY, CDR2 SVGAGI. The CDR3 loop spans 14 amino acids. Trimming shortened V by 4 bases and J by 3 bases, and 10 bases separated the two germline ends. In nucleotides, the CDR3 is TGTGCCAGCAGTTCTGGGCAGGACAATCAGCCCCAGCATTTT. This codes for CASSSGQDNQPQHF.

As DNA, the CDR3 is TGTGCCAGCACCATCAACGGACGGAACTATGGCTACACCTTC. Translated: CASTINGRNYGYTF. The J gene is TRBJ1-2, the V gene TRBV12-3 or TRBV12-4, with D hard to call. The germline V and J ends were trimmed by 7 bases and 2 bases, with 14 bases remaining between them. This CDR3 is built from 14 residues.

The CDR3 protein is CASSQQGAGEKLFF. DNA of the CDR3: TGTGCCAGCAGTCAACAGGGGGCGGGGGAAAAACTGTTTTTT. V gene TRBV28 combines with J gene TRBJ1-4; TRBD1 matches at 9 bases. V trimming: 5 bases; J trimming: 8 bases; junction bases outside the gene matches: 6. The germline V gene encodes CDR1 MDHEN and CDR2 SYDVKM. The CDR3 covers 14 residues.

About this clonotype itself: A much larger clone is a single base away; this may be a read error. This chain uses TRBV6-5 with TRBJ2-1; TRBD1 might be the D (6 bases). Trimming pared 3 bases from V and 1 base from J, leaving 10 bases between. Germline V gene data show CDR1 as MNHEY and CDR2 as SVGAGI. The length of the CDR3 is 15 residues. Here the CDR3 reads CASSYQGSSYNEQFF. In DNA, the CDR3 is TGTGCCAGCAGTTATCAGGGGAGTTCCTACAATGAGCAGTTCTTC.

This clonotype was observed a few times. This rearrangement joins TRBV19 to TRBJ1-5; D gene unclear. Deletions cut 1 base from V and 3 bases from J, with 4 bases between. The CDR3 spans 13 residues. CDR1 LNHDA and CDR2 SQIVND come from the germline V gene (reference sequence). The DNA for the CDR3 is TGTGCCAGTAGTATAGGGGCCAATCAGCCCCAGCATTTT. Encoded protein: CASSIGANQPQHF.

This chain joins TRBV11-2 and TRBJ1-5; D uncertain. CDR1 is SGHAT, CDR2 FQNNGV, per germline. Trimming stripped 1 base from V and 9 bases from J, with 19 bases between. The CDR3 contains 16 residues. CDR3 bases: TGTGCCAGCAGCTTAGGCGGGTCGCGGGAACTGTGGCCCCAGCATTTT. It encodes CASSLGGSRELWPQHF.

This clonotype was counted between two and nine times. CDR3 amino acids: CASTGTGETYEQYF. The CDR3 DNA follows: TGTGCCAGCACTGGGACAGGGGAAACCTACGAGCAGTACTTC. V gene TRBV6-5 combines with J gene TRBJ2-7; TRBD1 matches at 10 bases. V lost 7 bases to trimming and J lost 2 bases; unmatched junction nucleotides: 5. This CDR3 spans 14 amino acids. Germline loops: CDR1 MNHEY, CDR2 SVGAGI.

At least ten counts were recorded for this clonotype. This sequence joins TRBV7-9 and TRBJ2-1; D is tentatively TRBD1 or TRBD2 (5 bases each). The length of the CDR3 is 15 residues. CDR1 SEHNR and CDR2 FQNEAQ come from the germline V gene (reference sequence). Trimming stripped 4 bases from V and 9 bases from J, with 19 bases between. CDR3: CASSYGTPRGGEQFF. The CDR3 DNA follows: TGTGCCAGCAGCTACGGGACCCCTCGGGGTGGTGAGCAGTTCTTC.